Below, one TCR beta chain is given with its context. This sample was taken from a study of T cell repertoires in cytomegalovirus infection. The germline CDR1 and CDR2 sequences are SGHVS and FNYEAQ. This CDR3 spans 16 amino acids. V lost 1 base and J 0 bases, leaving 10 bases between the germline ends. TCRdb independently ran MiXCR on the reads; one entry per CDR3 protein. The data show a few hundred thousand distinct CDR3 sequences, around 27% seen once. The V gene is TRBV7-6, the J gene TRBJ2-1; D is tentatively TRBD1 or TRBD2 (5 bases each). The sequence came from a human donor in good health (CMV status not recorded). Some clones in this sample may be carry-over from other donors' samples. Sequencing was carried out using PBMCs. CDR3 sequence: CASSLGDGSSYNEQFF. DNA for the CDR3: TGTGCCAGCAGCTTAGGGGACGGAAGCTCCTACAATGAGCAGTTCTTC.